Following are 25 T cell receptor beta chains from one sample sequenced in a study of blood T cell repertoires in COVID-19. The protocol was immunoSEQ multiplex PCR, while the TCRdb copy is restricted to in-frame clones and leaves out a portion. The sample includes a few hundred thousand clones, approximately 88% of them seen just once. Sequencing was carried out using peripheral blood. The receptor source for this set is a man aged 40-50 years with acute or convalescent COVID-19.

A single count supports this clone. The rearrangement links TRBV7-3 to TRBJ2-3, with TRBD2 identical over 9 bases. CDR3 size: 18 residues. V shed 1 base and J 0 bases; nucleotides not matched to a gene: 8. The germline gives CDR1 SGHTA, CDR2 FQGTGA. The CDR3 nucleotides are TGTGCCAGCAGCTTAAGTCTACTGGCGGGAGGGAGCACAGATACGCAGTATTTT. Translating it yields CASSLSLLAGGSTDTQYF. Full variable domain (remainder filled in from reference TRBV7-3 and TRBJ2-3): GAGVSQTPSNKVTEKGKYVELRCDPISGHTALYWYRQSLGQGPEFLIYFQGTGAADDSGLPNDRFFAVRPEGSVSTLKIQRTERGDSAVYLCASSLSLLAGGSTDTQYFGPGTRLTVL.

DNA for the CDR3: TGTGCCAGTAGAGAGGTTGATCAGCCCCAGCATTTT. Its translation: CASREVDQPQHF. The chain employs TRBV19 and TRBJ1-5, with D unresolved. Trimming shortened V by 6 bases and J by 5 bases, and 8 bases separated the two germline ends. The CDR3 runs 12 residues. Germline V gene data show CDR1 as LNHDA and CDR2 as SQIVND (reference sequence).

The V and J genes are TRBV10-3 and TRBJ1-5; 8 bases match TRBD1. CDR3 length: 16 amino acids. From germline, CDR1 is ENHRY and CDR2 SYGVKD. V lost 0 bases and J lost 4; bases outside the gene matches: 5. CDR3 loop: CAISESTGGENQPQHF. CDR3 in DNA: TGTGCCATCAGTGAGTCTACAGGGGGGGAGAATCAGCCCCAGCATTTT.

The genes are TRBV6-2 or TRBV6-3 and TRBJ2-7; no reliable D call. Trimming pared 0 bases from V and 5 bases from J, leaving 5 bases between. The CDR3 sequence is 12 residues long. Germline V gives CDR1 MNHEY, CDR2 SVGEGT. In DNA form, the CDR3 reads TGTGCCAGCAGTTACTCCAGGAACGAGCAGTACTTC. Translation: CASSYSRNEQYF.

The V gene is TRBV28, the J gene TRBJ2-7, with 14 nucleotides matching TRBD2. This CDR3 has 17 residues. V shed 4 bases and J 4 bases; nucleotides not matched to a gene: 9. Germline assignment: CDR1 MDHEN and CDR2 SYDVKM. The CDR3 DNA sequence: TGTGCCAGCAGTTCCTGGGTGGGGACTAGCGGGAGTTACGAGCAGTACTTC. Encoded protein: CASSSWVGTSGSYEQYF. The full variable domain, completed using reference TRBV28 and TRBJ2-7, is DVKVTQSSRYLVKRTGEKVFLECVQDMDHENMFWYRQDPGLGLRLIYFSYDVKMKEKGDIPEGYSVSREKKERFSLILESASTNQTSMYLCASSSWVGTSGSYEQYFGPGTRLTVT.

V and J are TRBV5-1 and TRBJ1-5; 7 nucleotides match TRBD1. Germline V CDR1 and CDR2: SGHRS, YFSETQ. The CDR3 length is 14 residues. With 5 bases clipped from V and 4 bases from J, the junction kept 6 bases outside the gene matches. The CDR3 sequence: CASSYGTANQPQHF. As DNA, the CDR3 is TGCGCCAGCAGTTATGGGACAGCAAATCAGCCCCAGCATTTT.

The chain employs TRBV4-1 and TRBJ1-2, with 7 nucleotides matching TRBD1. There are 15 residues in the CDR3. The germline V gene has CDR1 MGHRA and CDR2 YSYEKL. V lost 5 bases, J lost 4 bases, and 10 bases stayed unmatched. CDR3 protein: CASSSDHRGGYGYTF. The CDR3 nucleotides read TGCGCCAGCAGCTCAGATCACAGGGGCGGCTATGGCTACACCTTC.

The rearrangement uses TRBV19 and TRBJ2-3; the match to TRBD2 covers 7 bases. V lost 9 bases to trimming and J lost 2 bases; unmatched junction nucleotides: 2. CDR1 and CDR2 (germline): LNHDA, SQIVND (reference sequence). The CDR3 is made up of 12 amino acids. The CDR3, as DNA: TGTGCCAGCGGGAGGCTCACAGATACGCAGTATTTT. Translation: CASGRLTDTQYF. The complete variable domain, with remaining parts taken from reference TRBV19 and TRBJ2-3, reads DGGITQSPKYLFRKEGQNVTLSCEQNLNHDAMYWYRQDPGQGLRLIYYSQIVNDFQKGDIAEGYSVSREKKESFPLTVTSAQKNPTAFYLCASGRLTDTQYFGPGTRLTVL.

This chain joins TRBV10-3 and TRBJ1-2, with a tentative D call TRBD1 (5 bases). The V and J ends lost 5 bases and 2 bases respectively, with 12 bases between them. This CDR3 is built from 14 residues. The germline V gene encodes CDR1 ENHRY and CDR2 SYGVKD. The CDR3 bases are TGTGCCATCAGTACCGGGGGGACCAACTATGGCTACACCTTC. It codes for CAISTGGTNYGYTF.

The chain carries TRBV3-1 (or the pseudogene TRBV3-2) and TRBJ2-7, with D possibly matching TRBD1 (5 bases). Germline loops: CDR1 LGHDT, CDR2 YNNKEL (reference sequence). The CDR3 sequence is 14 residues long. V was clipped by 0 bases and J by 4 bases, with 10 bases between them. The CDR3 region has the DNA TGTGCCAGCAGCCAAGAAGGGGCAGCGTACGAGCAGTACTTC. Its protein is CASSQEGAAYEQYF.

CDR3 sequence (DNA): TGTGCCAGCAGTTTTGGGGACAGCTATGGCTACACCTTC. It translates to CASSFGDSYGYTF. This chain joins TRBV12-3 or TRBV12-4 and TRBJ1-2, with 7 bases that match TRBD1. This CDR3 comprises 13 residues. Trimming took 3 bases from V and 4 from J; bases not matched to a gene: 2.

This sequence joins TRBV6-1 and TRBJ2-2; D gene ambiguous. V was trimmed by 2 bases and J by 3 bases, leaving 7 bases between them. CDR3 length: 14 residues. CDR1 is MNHNS, CDR2 SASEGT, per germline. DNA of the CDR3: TGTGCCAGCAGTGAACTATTGGACACCGGGGAGCTGTTTTTT. It specifies CASSELLDTGELFF.

J is TRBJ2-7 and V is TRBV19; 11 nucleotides match TRBD1. Trimming took 3 bases from V and 0 from J; bases not matched to a gene: 7. The V gene's germline CDR1 is LNHDA and CDR2 SQIVND (reference sequence). The CDR3 spans 17 residues. CDR3 bases: TGTGCCAGTAGTATCAGAGGTGGGACAGGGGGCTCCTACGAGCAGTACTTC. Translation gives CASSIRGGTGGSYEQYF.

The rearrangement links TRBV7-3 to TRBJ2-1; no clear D. Germline lookup yields CDR1 SGHTA and CDR2 FQGTGA. This CDR3 comprises 11 residues. The V end lost 4 bases, the J end lost 9 bases, and 7 bases lay between the germline ends. The CDR3 loop is CASSWPREQFF. Here the CDR3 DNA reads TGTGCCAGCAGCTGGCCCCGTGAGCAGTTCTTC.

The chain carries TRBV7-9 and TRBJ2-7, with D perhaps TRBD1 (5 bases). Germline V gene lookup returns CDR1 SEHNR and CDR2 FQNEAQ (reference sequence). Trimming took 6 bases from V and 3 from J, leaving 6 bases between them. The CDR3 is made up of 11 amino acids. The CDR3 nucleotides are TGTGCCAGCAGTAGGGGCTACGAGCAGTACTTC. It yields the protein CASSRGYEQYF.

This chain joins TRBV7-2 and TRBJ1-3, with 8 positions matching TRBD1. Per germline, CDR1 SGHTA and CDR2 FQGNSA. This CDR3 comprises 16 residues. V lost 2 bases to trimming and J lost 1 base; unmatched junction nucleotides: 4. CDR3 amino acids: CASSLRDRPSGNTIYF. The CDR3 DNA sequence: TGTGCCAGCAGCTTACGGGACAGGCCTTCTGGAAACACCATATATTTT.

This clone was observed once. This sequence joins TRBV5-1 and TRBJ1-5; D uncertain. From germline, CDR1 is SGHRS and CDR2 YFSETQ. V was clipped by 0 bases and J by 4 bases, with 8 bases between them. This CDR3 contains 14 residues. The chain's CDR3 is CASSLAGLNQPQHF. The DNA for the CDR3 is TGCGCCAGCAGCTTGGCCGGGTTAAATCAGCCCCAGCATTTT.

This clone appeared a single time. J is TRBJ1-1 and V is TRBV13; D call uncertain. The V end was cut by 5 bases, the J end by 1 base, with 14 bases between. CDR1 PRHDT and CDR2 FYEKMQ come from the germline V gene (reference sequence). The CDR3 contains 15 residues. The CDR3 DNA sequence: TGTGCCAGCAGCATCTCCCGGGTGGCGAACACTGAAGCTTTCTTT. Amino acid sequence: CASSISRVANTEAFF.

Of note for this clone: Other DNA variants within this sample encode the same CDR3. The gene calls are TRBV28 and TRBJ2-2; unclear D gene. The CDR3 runs 12 residues. The germline V and J ends were trimmed by 5 bases and 5 bases, with 6 bases remaining between them. From germline, CDR1 is MDHEN and CDR2 SYDVKM. CDR3 residues: CASSPITGELFF. The DNA of the CDR3 is TGTGCCAGCAGTCCAATTACCGGGGAGCTGTTTTTT.

This sequence joins TRBV7-9 and TRBJ1-1, with D possibly being TRBD1 (6 bases). Germline V gene data show CDR1 as SEHNR and CDR2 as FQNEAQ (reference sequence). CDR3 size: 13 residues. V was pared by 6 bases and J by 6 bases, with 14 bases between. The CDR3 loop is CASRDRVLAEAFF. The CDR3, as DNA: TGTGCCAGCAGGGACAGAGTACTGGCTGAAGCTTTCTTT.

V usage is TRBV28 and J usage is TRBJ1-6; a weak D match, TRBD1 (5 bases). The CDR3 sequence is 15 residues long. Per germline, CDR1 MDHEN and CDR2 SYDVKM. V was clipped by 4 bases and J by 7 bases, with 14 bases between them. The CDR3, as DNA: TGTGCCAGCAGTTCAGACAGTACCCTGAATTCACCCCTCCACTTT. It codes for CASSSDSTLNSPLHF.

The chain joins TRBV7-2 to TRBJ2-2; D is ambiguous. In germline, CDR1 is SGHTA, CDR2 FQGNSA. Trimming removed 5 bases at V and 2 bases at J, with 9 bases between. This CDR3 is 14 amino acids long. In nucleotides, the CDR3 is TGTGCCAGCAGCCGTAGTTTAAACACCGGGGAGCTGTTTTTT. Translation: CASSRSLNTGELFF.

This rearrangement joins TRBV2 to TRBJ1-6; D gene uncertain. The germline V gene has CDR1 SNHLY and CDR2 FYNNEI. With 4 bases removed from V and 7 bases from J, the gap between germline ends came to 23 bases. This CDR3 is 18 amino acids long. CDR3 loop: CASSASPGPRRVNSPLHF. CDR3 in DNA: TGTGCCAGCAGTGCTAGTCCCGGGCCCCGGAGGGTAAATTCACCCCTCCACTTT.

The rearrangement links TRBV13 to TRBJ1-4; 8 nucleotides agree with TRBD1. The length of the CDR3 is 14 residues. The junction had 5 bases not matched to a gene; V was cut back by 5 bases and J by 6 bases. Germline CDR1 is PRHDT and CDR2 is FYEKMQ (reference sequence). DNA for the CDR3: TGTGCCAGCAGCCCTGGACAGGGCCATGAAAAACTGTTTTTT. Its translation is CASSPGQGHEKLFF.

With regard to this clone: Different DNA sequences within this sample yield the same CDR3. This sequence joins TRBV5-1 and TRBJ2-7; D not resolved. CDR1 is SGHRS, CDR2 YFSETQ, per germline. Trimming took 5 bases from V and 2 from J, leaving 5 bases between them. The CDR3 sequence is 11 residues long. CDR3 amino acids: CASSSTYEQYF. DNA for the CDR3: TGCGCCAGCAGTTCTACCTACGAGCAGTACTTC.